A single sample is the source of the 32 T cell receptor beta chains below, sequenced in a study of control samples from healthy donors and cancer patients. This table comes from immunoSEQ multiplex PCR, and its TCRdb copy is limited to in-frame clones, with some not included. The data hold around 51,000 clones, with about 88% observed a single time. Material: PBMCs. These receptors originate from a man aged 45-65 years with head and neck cancer.

The gene calls are TRBV4-1 and TRBJ2-7, with D possibly matching TRBD1 (8 bases). The CDR3 sequence is 18 residues long. Deletions cut 1 base from V and 1 base from J, with 20 bases between. CDR1 and CDR2 (germline): MGHRA, YSYEKL. The CDR3, as DNA: TGCGCCAGCAGCCAAGGGGAGGGAAGACAGGGGATTTCCTACGAGCAGTACTTC. This sequence encodes CASSQGEGRQGISYEQYF.

This clone was recorded a few times. The chain carries TRBV30 and TRBJ1-3; D is ambiguous. The CDR3 covers 12 residues. Germline assignment: CDR1 GTSNPN and CDR2 SVGIG (reference sequence). Trimming stripped 3 bases from V and 7 bases from J, with 10 bases between. CDR3 loop: CAWRTQVNTIYF. The CDR3 DNA is TGTGCCTGGAGGACCCAGGTGAACACCATATATTTT.

This chain joins TRBV12-1 and TRBJ1-4; the D call of TRBD1 is as the table states it, not checked on the DNA. TRBV12-1 is a pseudogene segment. The CDR3 is made up of 15 amino acids. Written as DNA, the CDR3 is TGTGCCATCCATCAGGGGGAAAGGACTAATGAAAAACTGTTTTTT. Its protein product is CAIHQGERTNEKLFF.

This chain joins TRBV10-1 and TRBJ2-7, with D possibly being TRBD1 (5 bases). Germline assignment: CDR1 WNHNN and CDR2 SYGVQD (reference sequence). The CDR3 contains 15 residues. V was clipped by 2 bases and J by 5 bases, with 16 bases between them. The CDR3, as DNA: TGCGCCAGCAGTGAGGCAGGGCCGGCGAAAAACGAGCAGTACTTC. Its protein product is CASSEAGPAKNEQYF.

This chain connects TRBV10-1 to TRBJ1-2, with a possible D match to TRBD1 (5 bases). CDR3 length: 13 residues. V lost 3 bases and J lost 5, with 10 bases in between. Per germline, CDR1 WNHNN and CDR2 SYGVQD (reference sequence). CDR3 residues: CASSDMAGYGYTF. The CDR3 region has the DNA TGCGCCAGCAGTGATATGGCAGGGTATGGCTACACCTTC.

V is TRBV5-1 and J is TRBJ2-3; TRBD2 matches 14 bases. V gave up 4 bases and J gave up 5 bases; unmatched junction bases: 6. From germline, CDR1 is SGHRS and CDR2 YFSETQ. This CDR3 spans 16 amino acids. In DNA form, the CDR3 reads TGCGCCAGCAGCCCGGGACTAGCGGGAGTTGTAGATACGCAGTATTTT. It translates to CASSPGLAGVVDTQYF. Full variable domain (rest looked up from reference TRBV5-1 and TRBJ2-3): KAGVTQTPRYLIKTRGQQVTLSCSPISGHRSVSWYQQTPGQGLQFLFEYFSETQRNKGNFPGRFSGRQFSNSRSEMNVSTLELGDSALYLCASSPGLAGVVDTQYFGPGTRLTVL.

The chain uses TRBV10-2 and TRBJ1-2, with TRBD1 matching over 10 bases. V dropped 7 bases and J dropped 4; count of bases not matched to a gene: 6. CDR3 size: 14 residues. The germline V gene encodes CDR1 WSHSY and CDR2 SAAADI. For the CDR3, the DNA is TGCGCCAGCAAACGGGACAGGGGTATCTATGGCTACACCTTC. It encodes CASKRDRGIYGYTF.

The chain recombines TRBV11-1 with TRBJ2-2; TRBD2 agrees at 7 bases. Germline V gives CDR1 SGHAT, CDR2 FQDESV (reference sequence). The CDR3 contains 16 residues. The V and J ends lost 2 bases and 3 bases, in that order; junction bases with no gene match: 6. The CDR3 spells CASSLYGGRDTGELFF. DNA of the CDR3: TGTGCCAGCAGCTTATATGGAGGGAGGGACACCGGGGAGCTGTTTTTT.

This clone has a handful of counts. This chain connects TRBV10-3 to TRBJ2-7; TRBD2 might be the D (6 bases). Germline loops: CDR1 ENHRY, CDR2 SYGVKD. Trimming took 3 bases from V and 1 from J, leaving 10 bases between them. The CDR3 is 14 amino acids. The CDR3 region is CAISEKRASYEQYF. In DNA form, the CDR3 reads TGTGCCATCAGTGAAAAGCGGGCGTCCTACGAGCAGTACTTC.

CDR3 sequence (DNA): TGTGCCAGCAGCTTATTCTCGGACAGCTCCTACGAGCAGTACTTC. It specifies CASSLFSDSSYEQYF. The chain uses TRBV11-3 and TRBJ2-7; D might be TRBD1 (6 bases). With 2 bases removed from V and 0 bases from J, the gap between germline ends came to 11 bases. The CDR3 spans 15 residues. Germline V lookup: CDR1 SGHNT, CDR2 YENEEA.

This rearrangement joins TRBV4-1 to TRBJ1-2; D possibly corresponds to TRBD1 (5 bases). V dropped 5 bases and J dropped 4 bases, with 17 bases sitting between them. CDR1 is MGHRA and CDR2 is YSYEKL in the germline V gene. The CDR3 is made up of 15 amino acids. The CDR3 DNA follows: TGCGCCAGCAGCGCCCGAACAGGAGAATTCTATGGCTACACCTTC. Encoded protein: CASSARTGEFYGYTF.

The chain recombines TRBV28 with TRBJ2-7; weak D call: TRBD1 (5 bases). The CDR3 is 14 residues long. Germline CDR1 and CDR2: MDHEN and SYDVKM. V lost 3 bases, J lost 1 base, and 10 bases lay in between. The CDR3 loop is CASSFLAGSYEQYF. The CDR3 region has the DNA TGTGCCAGCAGTTTTCTGGCAGGGTCCTACGAGCAGTACTTC.

This chain connects TRBV4-2 to TRBJ1-6; 10 nucleotides match TRBD1. With V trimmed by 4 bases and J by 7 bases, 4 bases remained unmatched. Germline CDR1 LGHNA, CDR2 YNFKEQ. The CDR3 consists of 15 residues. The CDR3: CASSLGTGDNSPLHF. The CDR3 DNA reads as TGTGCCAGCAGCCTAGGGACAGGGGACAATTCACCCCTCCACTTT.

The chain uses TRBV30 and TRBJ1-5; D perhaps matches TRBD1 (5 bases). Germline values: CDR1 GTSNPN, CDR2 SVGIG (reference sequence). The CDR3 covers 15 residues. V shed 1 base and J shed 0 bases, with 10 bases lying between them. CDR3 in amino acids: CAWSGLTASNQPQHF. CDR3 coding DNA: TGTGCCTGGAGTGGTCTGACAGCTAGCAATCAGCCCCAGCATTTT.

The chain uses TRBV30 and TRBJ1-2, with TRBD1 matching 7 bases. The junction had 4 bases not matched to a gene; V was cut back by 3 bases and J by 6 bases. The CDR3 consists of 12 residues. Germline CDR1 and CDR2: GTSNPN and SVGIG (reference sequence). CDR3 bases: TGTGCCTGGAGCCAAGACAGGGATGGCTACACCTTC. Translation gives CAWSQDRDGYTF.

The chain recombines TRBV5-3 with TRBJ2-7; D remains unclear. TRBV5-3 is classed as an ORF, of uncertain function. CDR3 size: 10 residues. The germline V and J ends were trimmed by 5 bases and 7 bases, with 7 bases remaining between them. The CDR3, as DNA: TGTGCCAGAAGGCCTCAAGAGCAGTACTTC. Translated, it gives CARRPQEQYF.

The J gene is TRBJ2-5, the V gene TRBV27; 8 bases align to TRBD1. The CDR3 covers 15 residues. The trim removed 3 bases at V and 5 bases at J, leaving 8 bases unmatched. Looked up from germline, CDR1 is MNHEY and CDR2 is SMNVEV (reference sequence). The CDR3 sequence is CASSFGRGRGETQYF. CDR3 sequence (DNA): TGTGCCAGCAGTTTCGGCAGGGGGCGCGGGGAGACCCAGTACTTC.

The rearrangement links TRBV9 to TRBJ1-2; TRBD1 is a possible D gene (6 bases). The germline V gene encodes CDR1 SGDLS and CDR2 YYNGEE. V lost 4 bases, J lost 3 bases, and 16 bases lay in between. The CDR3 extends over 15 amino acids. The CDR3 DNA follows: TGTGCCAGCAGCCCGAGTGCACAGGGTTACTATGGCTACACCTTC. Amino acid sequence: CASSPSAQGYYGYTF.

J is TRBJ2-1 and V is TRBV7-3; 10 nucleotides match TRBD2. There are 18 residues in the CDR3. Per germline, CDR1 SGHTA and CDR2 FQGTGA. After removal of 4 bases from V and 4 bases from J, the junction contained 13 bases not matched to a gene. The DNA for the CDR3 is TGTGCCAGCAGCTCACGAACCAGCGGACTAGCGGAGTACAATGAGCAGTTCTTC. This gives the protein CASSSRTSGLAEYNEQFF.

This clone was detected a few times. The J gene is TRBJ1-3, the V gene TRBV19; D not resolved. Looked up from germline, CDR1 is LNHDA and CDR2 is SQIVND (reference sequence). Trimming cost V 3 bases and J 3 bases, with 12 bases left between them. This CDR3 region has 15 residues. The CDR3, as DNA: TGTGCCAGTAGTATGTCTGAGAAGAGTGGAAACACCATATATTTT. Translated: CASSMSEKSGNTIYF.

This clone was detected once. The chain combines TRBV18 with TRBJ2-2; 7 bases agree with TRBD1. From germline, CDR1 is KGHSH and CDR2 LQKENI. The V segment lost 1 base and the J segment 1 base; nucleotides outside the gene matches: 0. The CDR3 covers 15 residues. The CDR3 bases are TGTGCCAGCTCACCACGGGACAGGAACACCGGGGAGCTGTTTTTT. It encodes CASSPRDRNTGELFF.

This clone appeared once. The J gene is TRBJ2-5, the V gene TRBV28; D perhaps matches TRBD2 (7 bases). The germline CDR1 and CDR2 sequences are MDHEN and SYDVKM. The CDR3 is made up of 16 amino acids. The V end lost 2 bases, the J end lost 1 base, and 14 bases lay between the germline ends. The CDR3 spells CASSLLGGPTQETQYF. DNA for the CDR3: TGTGCCAGCAGTTTACTGGGGGGGCCCACCCAAGAGACCCAGTACTTC.

The chain recombines TRBV12-3 or TRBV12-4 with TRBJ1-2; no definite D call. The CDR3 sequence is 13 residues long. The germline V and J ends were trimmed by 2 bases and 7 bases, with 11 bases remaining between them. DNA for the CDR3: TGTGCCAGCAGTTTACTGGAATTCTCTGGCTACACCTTC. Residues: CASSLLEFSGYTF.

This chain's CDR3 is CASSLGNVRGETQYF. The CDR3 DNA sequence: TGTGCCAGCAGCCTAGGGAACGTCCGGGGAGAGACCCAGTACTTC. This sequence joins TRBV7-2 and TRBJ2-5, with a possible D match to TRBD2 (5 bases). V lost 5 bases, J lost 4 bases, and 17 bases lay in between. Germline V gene sequence: CDR1 SGHTA, CDR2 FQGNSA. This CDR3 is 15 amino acids long.

To note about this clone: At one end the junction does not follow the germline gene, possibly because of a read error. This chain joins TRBV12-3 or TRBV12-4 and TRBJ2-3; possible D gene TRBD1, 5 bases. The CDR3 extends over 13 amino acids. CDR3 sequence (DNA): TGTGTCAGCAGGGCCCTCGGCACAGATACGCAGTATTTT. This encodes CVSRALGTDTQYF.

This clone turned up a few times. V is TRBV5-1 and J is TRBJ2-7, with D uncertain. This CDR3 comprises 14 residues. Looked up from germline, CDR1 is SGHRS and CDR2 is YFSETQ. Between the trimmed V and J ends, which lost 0 bases and 5 bases, there was a span of 12 bases. The CDR3 DNA follows: TGCGCCAGCAGCTTGGTTCTAGAGGCCCACGAGCAGTACTTC. It specifies CASSLVLEAHEQYF.

The gene calls are TRBV12-5 and TRBJ1-1; D not resolved. CDR1 LGHNT and CDR2 FRNRAP come from the germline V gene. The CDR3 has 12 amino acids. Trimming stripped 4 bases from V and 4 bases from J, with 7 bases between. Here the CDR3 DNA reads TGTGCTAGTGGTTCAAGGAGCACTGAAGCTTTCTTT. Translation: CASGSRSTEAFF.

This chain uses TRBV11-1 with TRBJ2-2; D is possibly TRBD1 (5 bases). This CDR3 is built from 16 residues. The ends were cut back, 1 base at V and 3 bases at J, with 12 bases in the middle. The germline V gene encodes CDR1 SGHAT and CDR2 FQDESV (reference sequence). This CDR3 is CASSLGVVQDTGELFF. The CDR3 region has the DNA TGTGCCAGCAGCTTAGGTGTCGTACAGGACACCGGGGAGCTGTTTTTT.

This rearrangement joins TRBV5-5 to TRBJ2-3; a possible D gene is TRBD2 (6 bases). This CDR3 is built from 15 residues. Trimming left V 1 base short and J 3 bases short, with 12 bases between. Germline V gene lookup returns CDR1 SGHKS and CDR2 YYEKEE (reference sequence). The DNA for the CDR3 is TGTGCCAGCAGCTTGACGGGAGTTTATACAGATACGCAGTATTTT. It translates to CASSLTGVYTDTQYF.

Only one count was recorded for this clone. CDR3 bases: TGCAGCGTTGAAGCAGGGGGCGTATCTAATGAAAAACTGTTTTTT. It is translated as CSVEAGGVSNEKLFF. V usage is TRBV29-1 and J usage is TRBJ1-4, with 8 positions matching TRBD1. The CDR3 sequence is 15 residues long. Trimming removed 1 base from V and 3 bases from J; junction bases left unmatched: 4. CDR1 SQVTM and CDR2 ANQGSEA come from the germline V gene.

A single count supports this clone. This rearrangement joins TRBV11-2 to TRBJ2-7; 9 bases agree with TRBD2. J gave up 4 bases and V 5 bases, and 18 bases lay outside the gene matches. In germline, CDR1 is SGHAT, CDR2 FQNNGV. The CDR3 contains 18 residues. The CDR3 bases are TGTGCCAGCAGCCCGGATTGGGGAAATAGCGGGGGTTTGTACGAGCAGTACTTC. Translation gives CASSPDWGNSGGLYEQYF. The full variable domain, in which reference TRBV11-2 and TRBJ2-7 provide the parts outside the CDR3, is EAGVAQSPRYKIIEKRQSVAFWCNPISGHATLYWYQQILGQGPKLLIQFQNNGVVDDSQLPKDRFSAERLKGVDSTLKIQPAKLEDSAVYLCASSPDWGNSGGLYEQYFGPGTRLTVT.

The rearrangement joins TRBV14 to TRBJ1-2; 7 nucleotides align to TRBD1. The CDR3 sequence is 15 residues long. V lost 3 bases, J lost 7 bases, and 11 bases stayed unmatched. Germline CDR1 reads SGHDN; CDR2 reads FVKESK. The CDR3 loop reads CASSHLTGMASGYTF. In nucleotides, the CDR3 is TGTGCCAGCAGCCACTTGACAGGGATGGCAAGTGGCTACACCTTC.